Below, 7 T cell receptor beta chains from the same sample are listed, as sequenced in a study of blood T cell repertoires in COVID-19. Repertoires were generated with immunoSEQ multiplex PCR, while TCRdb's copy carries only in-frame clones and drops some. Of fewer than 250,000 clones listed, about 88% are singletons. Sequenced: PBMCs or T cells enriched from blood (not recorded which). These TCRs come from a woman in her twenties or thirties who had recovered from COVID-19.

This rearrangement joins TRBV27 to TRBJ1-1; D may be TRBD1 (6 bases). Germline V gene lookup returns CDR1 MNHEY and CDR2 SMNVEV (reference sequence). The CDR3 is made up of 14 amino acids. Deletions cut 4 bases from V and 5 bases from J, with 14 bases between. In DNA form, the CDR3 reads TGTGCCAGCAGTTCGACTGGGGGCAGGACTGAAGCTTTCTTT. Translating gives CASSSTGGRTEAFF.

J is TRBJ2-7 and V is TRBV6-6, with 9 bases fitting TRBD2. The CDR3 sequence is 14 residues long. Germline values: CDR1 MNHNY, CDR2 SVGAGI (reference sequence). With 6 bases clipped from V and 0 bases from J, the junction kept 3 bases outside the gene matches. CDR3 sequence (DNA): TGTGCCAGCAGGCTAGCGGGGACCTCCTACGAGCAGTACTTC. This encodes CASRLAGTSYEQYF.

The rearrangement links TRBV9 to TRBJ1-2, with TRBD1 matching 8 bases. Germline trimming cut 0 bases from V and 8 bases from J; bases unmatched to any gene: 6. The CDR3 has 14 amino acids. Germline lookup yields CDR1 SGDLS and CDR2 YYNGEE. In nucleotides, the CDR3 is TGTGCCAGCAGCGTAGCTCCAGGGGGCGTCGGCTACACCTTC. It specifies CASSVAPGGVGYTF.

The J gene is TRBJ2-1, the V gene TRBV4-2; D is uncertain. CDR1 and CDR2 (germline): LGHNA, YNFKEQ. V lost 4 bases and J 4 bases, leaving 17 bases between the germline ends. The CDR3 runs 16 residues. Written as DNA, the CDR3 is TGTGCCAGCAGCCCATCAATTAACACACCTTACAATGAGCAGTTCTTC. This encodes CASSPSINTPYNEQFF.

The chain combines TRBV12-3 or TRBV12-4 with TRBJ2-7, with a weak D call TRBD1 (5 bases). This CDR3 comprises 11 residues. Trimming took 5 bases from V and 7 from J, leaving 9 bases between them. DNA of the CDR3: TGTGCCAGCAGTCCACGGACAGAGCAGTACTTC. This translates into CASSPRTEQYF.

As DNA, the CDR3 is TGTGCCAGCAGCCCCCGGTCTAGTGGCGAAAACATTCAGTACTTC. Amino acid sequence: CASSPRSSGENIQYF. V is TRBV9 and J is TRBJ2-4; D gene unclear. This CDR3 contains 15 residues. V lost 4 bases to trimming and J lost 5 bases, with 16 bases between them. CDR1 and CDR2 (germline): SGDLS, YYNGEE.

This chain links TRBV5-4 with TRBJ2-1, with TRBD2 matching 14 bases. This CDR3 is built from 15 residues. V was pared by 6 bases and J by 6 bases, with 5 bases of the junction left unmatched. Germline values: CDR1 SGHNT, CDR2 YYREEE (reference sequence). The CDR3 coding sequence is TGTGCCAGCATTACCGGGACTAGCGGGAGCAATGAGCAGTTCTTC. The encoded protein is CASITGTSGSNEQFF.